The entry below describes one T cell receptor beta chain. For TCR beta, libraries came from iRepertoire HTBI primers and Arm-PCR of CDR3 regions. TCRdb redid the calling of the multiplex PCR reads with MiXCR, one entry per CDR3 protein. The sample includes a few hundred thousand distinct CDR3 sequences, around 15% seen only once; the top ten take roughly a sixth. This sample's time point: newly diagnosed GD, antithyroid drugs for less than 3 months. PBMC-derived RNA was used for the TCR library. The V gene end was trimmed by 3 bases and the J gene end by 4 bases; junction bases not matched to a gene: 6. CDR1 is KGHDR and CDR2 is SFDVKD in the germline V gene. The CDR3 covers 15 residues. The data belong to a study of regulatory T cells in long-lasting Graves disease. The data also belong to a second study, concerning T cells in Graves' hyperthyroidism and ophthalmopathy. As reported in that work: TCR CDR3 regions were first amplified by RT-PCR with HTBI primers.

This receptor was obtained from a woman in her forties or fifties with Graves disease. Sequenced material: peripheral blood mononuclear cells (PBMCs), taken at new diagnosis, from a patient treated with antithyroid drugs. The rearrangement uses TRBV24-1 and TRBJ2-3; the match to TRBD2 covers 7 bases. This CDR3 reads CATSDIQGGADTQYF. The CDR3 region has the DNA TGTGCCACCAGTGATATCCAGGGAGGGGCAGATACGCAGTATTTT.